This T cell receptor beta chain was identified in a study of T-cell memory formation after mild COVID-19. Notes on the study in general: Mainly in CM and EM were contracting CD4+ clones; CD8+ were in EMRA.

TCRdb itself ran the 5' RACE reads through MiXCR, one entry per CDR3 protein. The sample lists roughly 510,000 distinct CDR3 sequences; 15% to 20% were seen once. This clonotype was counted only a few times. Its antigen is still unknown. V shed 5 bases, J shed 2 bases, and the junction held 11 bases outside the gene matches. Germline values: CDR1 SGHTA, CDR2 FQGTGA. CDR3 length: 17 amino acids. The rearrangement uses TRBV7-3 and TRBJ2-1; the match to TRBD2 covers 8 bases. Source material: PBMCs or a T cell subset sorted from them (not recorded which). The origin of this receptor is an adult woman who had mild COVID-19 (a few samples of this study predate the infection). Cell type and time point are not known. CDR3 sequence: CASSPGMGGGPYNEQFF. For the CDR3, the DNA is TGTGCCAGCAGCCCAGGAATGGGCGGGGGGCCCTACAATGAGCAGTTCTTC.